One sample yielded the 30 T cell receptor beta chains listed below, sequenced in a study of cytomegalovirus exposure and HLA in healthy donors listed by TCRdb under 2017. Libraries were prepared through the immunoSEQ multiplex PCR assay. For the multiplex PCR, a mixture combining 60 forward primers for TCR Vbeta segments and 13 reverse primers for TCR Jbeta segments was used. The source is immuneACCESS, and TCRdb retained only in-frame sequences with V and J called. Part of the clones is not carried over; for the studies checked, unresolved V genes explain less than half of this, and the remainder is unexplained. The table for this sample lists around 72,000 clones; about 80% of them were counted only once. 6.3% of the sample is in the top ten clones. Sequenced: PBMCs. The receptors derive from a man aged 50 to 60 in good health and CMV-seronegative.

Comment on this clone: The junction departs from the called germline gene at one end, perhaps through a read error. As DNA, the CDR3 is TGTGCCAACAGCGTAGGGGCTTCGGGGGACATTCAGTACTTC. Its protein is CANSVGASGDIQYF. The chain joins TRBV9 to TRBJ2-4; possibly TRBD2 for D (6 bases). The CDR3 length is 14 residues. CDR1 is SGDLS, CDR2 YYNGEE, per germline.

This chain joins TRBV10-3 and TRBJ1-1, with a possible D match to TRBD1 (6 bases). CDR1 is ENHRY, CDR2 SYGVKD, per germline. CDR3 size: 14 residues. Deletions cut 6 bases from V and 0 bases from J, with 11 bases between. CDR3 in amino acids: CAISLGQLNTEAFF. The CDR3, as DNA: TGTGCCATCAGCTTAGGACAGTTGAACACTGAAGCTTTCTTT.

The J gene is TRBJ2-3, the V gene TRBV7-6; the match to TRBD2 covers 10 bases. Germline CDR1 reads SGHVS; CDR2 reads FNYEAQ. After removal of 5 bases from V and 5 bases from J, the junction contained 10 bases not matched to a gene. The CDR3 has 16 amino acids. CDR3 amino acids: CASSGSGGSIKDTQYF. CDR3 in DNA: TGTGCCAGCAGCGGTAGCGGGGGGAGCATAAAAGATACGCAGTATTTT.

In this sample, this clone turned up once. The chain links TRBV7-8 to TRBJ2-1; D perhaps matches TRBD2 (6 bases). The V gene lost 1 base and the J gene lost 10 bases, with 11 bases spanning the gap. CDR3 length: 13 residues. Looked up from germline, CDR1 is SGHVS and CDR2 is FQNEAQ. CDR3 DNA sequence: TGTGCCAGCAGCTTAGGGGCGGGGAAAGAGCAGTTCTTC. Protein: CASSLGAGKEQFF.

This chain links TRBV10-1 with TRBJ2-7, with D possibly TRBD2 on 5 matching bases. The CDR3 covers 12 residues. The V end was cut by 3 bases, the J end by 4 bases, with 7 bases between. Germline V CDR1 and CDR2: WNHNN, SYGVQD (reference sequence). The CDR3 loop is CASSEGSYEQYF. For the CDR3, the DNA is TGCGCCAGCAGTGAAGGGAGTTACGAGCAGTACTTC.

The rearrangement joins TRBV7-9 to TRBJ2-2; possible D gene TRBD1, 6 bases. CDR1 is SEHNR, CDR2 FQNEAQ, per germline (reference sequence). V was shortened by 6 bases and J by 5 bases, with 7 bases between the two germline ends. The CDR3 runs to 12 residues. DNA of the CDR3: TGTGCCAGCAGGGACAGTACCGGGGAGCTGTTTTTT. This gives the protein CASRDSTGELFF.

The CDR3 DNA sequence: TGCGCCAGCAGCTTGGTCAACTACGAGCAGTACTTC. Protein: CASSLVNYEQYF. The V gene is TRBV5-1, the J gene TRBJ2-7; no clear D. V shed 0 bases and J shed 3 bases, with 4 bases lying between them. Germline V CDR1 and CDR2: SGHRS, YFSETQ. The CDR3 has 12 residues.

This rearrangement joins TRBV28 to TRBJ1-2, with 9 bases matching TRBD1. Losses at the gene ends were 6 bases for V and 6 bases for J; bases not matched to a gene: 11. The germline V gene has CDR1 MDHEN and CDR2 SYDVKM. The CDR3 contains 15 residues. CDR3 DNA: TGTGCCAGCAGATCCGGGACAGGGTTCCTTCATGGCTACACCTTC. The encoded protein is CASRSGTGFLHGYTF.

This clone was seen a handful of times. The chain employs TRBV10-3 and TRBJ2-7, with TRBD2 matching 11 bases. The CDR3 consists of 15 residues. The germline CDR1 and CDR2 sequences are ENHRY and SYGVKD. J was trimmed by 4 bases and V by 6 bases; bases with no gene match: 8. The CDR3 sequence: CAISTIGTSGYEQYF. DNA of the CDR3: TGTGCCATCAGCACCATCGGGACTAGCGGATACGAGCAGTACTTC.

J is TRBJ1-2 and V is TRBV25-1; tentative D call: TRBD1 (5 bases). Trimming took off 5 bases at V and 8 bases at J, with 18 bases between the two ends. The germline gives CDR1 MGHDK, CDR2 SYGVNS. This CDR3 spans 14 amino acids. The CDR3 region has the DNA TGTGCCAGCAGTCCCCCTGGAGGGGCGAGGGGCTACACCTTC. Translating gives CASSPPGGARGYTF.

The chain has TRBV27 and TRBJ1-2, with TRBD1 identical over 8 bases. Per the germline V gene, CDR1 is MNHEY and CDR2 is SMNVEV (reference sequence). Trimming at V came to 8 bases and at J to 4 bases, leaving 6 bases not matched to a gene. The length of the CDR3 is 13 residues. CDR3 sequence (DNA): TGTGCCAGCGGCAGGGGGCGCGCCTATGGCTACACCTTC. The encoded protein is CASGRGRAYGYTF.

For the CDR3, the DNA is TGCGCCAGCAGCCTCTTTTCGGGAACCAATTTATACGAGCAGTACTTC. This gives the protein CASSLFSGTNLYEQYF. The chain carries TRBV4-1 and TRBJ2-7, with D perhaps TRBD2 (5 bases). Germline CDR1 and CDR2: MGHRA and YSYEKL. Trimming shortened V by 4 bases and J by 4 bases, and 20 bases separated the two germline ends. This CDR3 is built from 16 residues.

The rearrangement joins TRBV18 to TRBJ1-1; D is unclear. Germline values: CDR1 KGHSH, CDR2 LQKENI. CDR3 length: 14 residues. V was shortened by 5 bases and J by 4 bases, with 14 bases between the two germline ends. The CDR3 nucleotides read TGTGCCAGCTCAGCCTCGAGCGGTCGCACTGAAGCTTTCTTT. This sequence encodes CASSASSGRTEAFF. Based on the CDR3 plus reference TRBV18 and TRBJ1-1, the full variable domain is NAGVMQNPRHLVRRRGQEARLRCSPMKGHSHVYWYRQLPEEGLKFMVYLQKENIIDESGMPKERFSAEFPKEGPSILRIQQVVRGDSAAYFCASSASSGRTEAFFGQGTRLTVV.

This chain links TRBV7-6 with TRBJ2-7; D is perhaps TRBD1 (6 bases). The CDR3 totals 14 residues. Trimming stripped 2 bases from V and 3 bases from J, with 11 bases between. Germline CDR1 is SGHVS and CDR2 is FNYEAQ. This CDR3 reads CASSLFWGHYEQYF. CDR3 nucleotide sequence: TGTGCCAGCAGCTTATTTTGGGGGCACTACGAGCAGTACTTC.

The CDR3 is CASSAAQAGSYEQYF. CDR3 DNA sequence: TGTGCCAGCAGCGCGGCCCAAGCGGGGTCCTACGAGCAGTACTTC. V gene TRBV6-5 combines with J gene TRBJ2-5; 7 bases are shared with TRBD2. The J call may be incorrect, as the DNA end agrees better with TRBJ2-7. Germline assignment: CDR1 MNHEY and CDR2 SVGAGI. The CDR3 loop spans 15 amino acids.

The chain employs TRBV7-9 and TRBJ2-7; no definite D call. The CDR3 loop spans 14 amino acids. V dropped 1 base and J dropped 2 bases, with 9 bases sitting between them. Per the germline V gene, CDR1 is SEHNR and CDR2 is FQNEAQ (reference sequence). This chain's CDR3 is CASSLGVGPYEQYF. The CDR3 coding sequence is TGTGCCAGCAGCTTAGGCGTGGGCCCCTACGAGCAGTACTTC.

This chain connects TRBV28 to TRBJ2-2, with TRBD2 matching 9 bases. V was pared by 5 bases and J by 7 bases, with 5 bases of the junction left unmatched. CDR1 and CDR2 (germline): MDHEN, SYDVKM. This CDR3 spans 14 amino acids. CDR3 in DNA: TGTGCCAGCAGTGTCGCGGGAGGGTTCGGGGAGCTGTTTTTT. Its translation is CASSVAGGFGELFF.

The chain links TRBV18 to TRBJ2-2, with D unresolved. The CDR3 totals 13 residues. Germline V gives CDR1 KGHSH, CDR2 LQKENI. The ends were cut back, 2 bases at V and 7 bases at J, with 8 bases in the middle. CDR3 nucleotides: TGTGCCAGCTCACCAAGATTCGGCGGGGAGCTGTTTTTT. Translation gives CASSPRFGGELFF.

This clone was picked up a small number of times. The chain couples TRBV7-9 to TRBJ1-1; D is ambiguous. The CDR3 loop spans 15 amino acids. V lost 7 bases, J lost 5 bases, and 20 bases lay in between. Per germline, CDR1 SEHNR and CDR2 FQNEAQ (reference sequence). Here the CDR3 DNA reads TGTGCCAGCACCGAACACCCCTGGACGGGGACTGAAGCTTTCTTT. Encoded protein: CASTEHPWTGTEAFF. Combining the CDR3 with reference TRBV7-9 and TRBJ1-1 gives the whole variable domain DTGVSQNPRHKITKRGQNVTFRCDPISEHNRLYWYRQTLGQGPEFLTYFQNEAQLEKSRLLSDRFSAERPKGSFSTLEIQRTEQGDSAMYLCASTEHPWTGTEAFFGQGTRLTVV.

V usage is TRBV18 and J usage is TRBJ2-1; the D gene is possibly TRBD1 (6 bases). Germline V gene lookup returns CDR1 KGHSH and CDR2 LQKENI. This CDR3 has 16 amino acids. Between the trimmed V and J ends, which lost 5 bases and 3 bases, there was a span of 17 bases. For the CDR3, the DNA is TGTGCCAGCTCAGTAGGACAGTTACTTTTCTACAATGAGCAGTTCTTC. Translation gives CASSVGQLLFYNEQFF.

V is TRBV6-1 and J is TRBJ1-6; maybe TRBD1 (6 bases). Trimming stripped 3 bases from V and 13 bases from J, with 16 bases between. The CDR3 sequence is 14 residues long. Germline V CDR1 and CDR2: MNHNS, SASEGT. The CDR3 bases are TGTGCCAGCAGTGACTTGGGGGCAGTCTCTCCCCTCCACTTT. Protein product: CASSDLGAVSPLHF.

The chain is built from TRBV4-3 and TRBJ2-2; 14 nucleotides agree with TRBD2. Germline values: CDR1 LGHNA, CDR2 YSLEER. J lost 4 bases, V lost 4 bases, and 2 bases had no gene match. The CDR3 is made up of 16 amino acids. CDR3 in DNA: TGCGCCAGCAGCCGAGGGACTAGCGGGAGCACCGGGGAGCTGTTTTTT. It yields the protein CASSRGTSGSTGELFF.

The gene calls are TRBV28 and TRBJ2-1; 8 bases are a match to TRBD2. J was trimmed by 8 bases and V by 8 bases; bases with no gene match: 11. CDR3 length equals 14 residues. Germline CDR1 reads MDHEN; CDR2 reads SYDVKM. The CDR3 bases are TGTGCCAGCGTAAGTCTAGCGGGTCCCCATGAGCAGTTCTTC. Translating it yields CASVSLAGPHEQFF.

The gene calls are TRBV19 and TRBJ1-1; TRBD1 is a possible D gene (6 bases). This CDR3 is built from 11 residues. The V gene lost 8 bases and the J gene lost 11 bases, with 15 bases spanning the gap. CDR1 and CDR2 from the germline V gene are LNHDA and SQIVND (reference sequence). CDR3 amino acids: CASAWGGLAFF. The CDR3 DNA reads as TGTGCCAGTGCCTGGGGGGGGCTTGCTTTCTTT.

The chain uses TRBV29-1 and TRBJ1-1, with D unclear. The length of the CDR3 is 12 residues. Germline CDR1 is SQVTM and CDR2 is ANQGSEA. Trimming took off 6 bases at V and 4 bases at J, with 12 bases between the two ends. Here the CDR3 reads CSVNLGSTEAFF. CDR3 nucleotide sequence: TGCAGCGTCAACCTAGGAAGCACTGAAGCTTTCTTT.

This chain connects TRBV12-5 to TRBJ1-1, with TRBD1 as a possible D gene (6 bases). The V end lost 7 bases, the J end lost 1 base, and 10 bases lay between the germline ends. The germline gives CDR1 LGHNT, CDR2 FRNRAP. This CDR3 contains 13 residues. This chain's CDR3 is CASAQGSNTEAFF. CDR3 nucleotides: TGTGCTAGTGCCCAGGGGTCGAACACTGAAGCTTTCTTT.

V usage is TRBV28 and J usage is TRBJ2-4; 9 bases line up with TRBD1. The CDR3 is made up of 15 amino acids. CDR1 is MDHEN and CDR2 is SYDVKM in the germline V gene. J gave up 7 bases and V 3 bases, and 7 bases lay outside the gene matches. Here the CDR3 reads CASSFRDRDYNIQYF. The DNA for the CDR3 is TGTGCCAGCAGTTTTCGGGACAGGGATTATAACATTCAGTACTTC.

The chain combines TRBV7-9 with TRBJ1-2; 7 bases are shared with TRBD1. Trimming at V came to 2 bases and at J to 4 bases, leaving 13 bases not matched to a gene. The CDR3 is 17 residues long. Looked up from germline, CDR1 is SEHNR and CDR2 is FQNEAQ (reference sequence). Written as DNA, the CDR3 is TGTGCCAGCAGCTTAAGGAGGGGGCTACAAGTTCCCTATGGCTACACCTTC. This codes for CASSLRRGLQVPYGYTF. The full variable domain, its missing parts supplied by reference TRBV7-9 and TRBJ1-2, is DTGVSQNPRHKITKRGQNVTFRCDPISEHNRLYWYRQTLGQGPEFLTYFQNEAQLEKSRLLSDRFSAERPKGSFSTLEIQRTEQGDSAMYLCASSLRRGLQVPYGYTFGSGTRLTVV.

The rearrangement joins TRBV27 to TRBJ2-1, with D maybe TRBD1 (5 bases). This CDR3 region has 15 residues. CDR1 and CDR2 (germline): MNHEY, SMNVEV (reference sequence). The V gene lost 6 bases and the J gene lost 5 bases, with 17 bases spanning the gap. The CDR3 DNA sequence: TGTGCCAGCAGCGATCTTGGGGCAGGGAACAATGAGCAGTTCTTC. Translation: CASSDLGAGNNEQFF.

The V and J genes are TRBV6-5 and TRBJ2-2, with D perhaps TRBD2 (6 bases). Germline V lookup: CDR1 MNHEY, CDR2 SVGAGI. There are 16 residues in the CDR3. Trimming removed 2 bases from V and 6 bases from J, with 16 bases in between. The CDR3 region has the DNA TGTGCCAGCAGTTACGACGGGAGAGGGGCCGCCGGGGAGCTGTTTTTT. Translation: CASSYDGRGAAGELFF.